This T cell receptor beta chain was documented in a study of T cell clonality in common variable immunodeficiency (dated by TCRdb to 2014 to 2015). V and J are trimmed by 8 bases and 9 bases, and the gene matches miss 7 bases of the junction. The germline V gene (reference sequence) yields LNHDA for CDR1 and SQIVND for CDR2. The CDR3 has 13 amino acids, counting the end cysteine and phenylalanine. Shown are 30 bases from within the CDR3, in frame from base 1. The paper as a whole reports these results and caveats: TCRbeta clonality was higher in CVID subjects than in healthy controls (t-test p = 0.018), and the increase was most characteristic of about a third of subjects. The authors noted that sequencing repertoires of T cell subpopulations would be needed to clarify what caused the increased clonality in CVID. Patient heterogeneity within the CVID cohort put limits on correlating repertoire features with clinical complications. Fewer deletions and N-nucleotide insertions were reportedly observed in CVID TCRbeta sequences, and highly modified clones with 13 or more V deletions were reportedly absent from CVID TCRbeta sequences. Even though DNA input was equal, the average per sample came to roughly 80,000 unique sequences for controls compared with about 31,547 for CVID samples. Healthy controls shared more TCRbeta clones with each other than CVID subjects shared among themselves (p < 0.0001).

For sequencing, equivalent amounts of genomic DNA were input from CVID and control samples. For every sample, a 60 bp segment covering the rearranged TCRbeta CDR3 region was amplified and then sequenced. TCRbeta amplification used the immunoSEQ assay, a bias-corrected multiplex PCR with high-throughput sequencing. The study's own analysis went as follows. Each unique nucleotide sequence was treated as a clone and annotated with V, D and J genes, copy number and frequency. Sequences were labeled productive if in frame, and non-productive if out of frame or containing stop codons. Clonality was calculated from Shannon's entropy as previously described. The predicted amino acid sequences of productive clones were used to derive the mean CDR3 Kyte-Doolittle hydropathy. The R hclust function was used to hierarchically cluster scaled V gene usage with Manhattan distance and complete linkage. Sharing of clones by CDR3 amino acid sequence was evaluated through resampling of 12 repertoires per group over 100 rounds. The repertoires were screened for some 69 published EBV-specific TCRbeta sequences and a few hundred published CMV-specific TCRbeta sequences. A couple of CVID samples that yielded fewer than 10,000 sequences were excluded from the analysis, so 35 to 50 CVID repertoires were retained. What TCRdb holds here is the immuneACCESS table cut down to in-frame rearrangements. Part of the clones is not present; checked against another copy, under half of the missing clones reflect an unresolved V gene, and the others are unexplained. The V and J calls and clone size come from that table; D and trimming were worked out from the DNA. This sample contains about 28,000 clones, none of which is a singleton. The ten largest clones represent approximately 13% of the sample.

Most of the CVID patients and most of the healthy controls were of Caucasian heritage. Heparinized peripheral whole blood samples of about 5 to 9 ml were obtained from each donor. Genomic DNA from adults with common variable immune deficiency (CVID) and from healthy adult controls was used for sequencing of TCRbeta CDR3 repertoires. A total of around 22 healthy adult volunteers (approximately 12 female and some 10 male; age range roughly 23 to 70 years, mean age 34) were included in the control group. To isolate peripheral blood mononuclear cells, diluted blood was subjected to density centrifugation over Hypaque 1077 or Ficoll-Paque. Unsorted mononuclear cells served as the source of genomic DNA, which was extracted either by Qiagen column purification or by a centrifugation-based method. This clone came up a few times. The target of this receptor is not known. The observed sequence ends 3 residues before the CDR3 terminus, with the missing tail filled in from the germline J gene.

This TCR came from a person aged 18 to 75 in good health. The chain is encoded by TRBV19 joined to TRBJ1-6; TRBD1 aligns with 7 central bases. Sequenced input: peripheral blood mononuclear cells. For the CDR3, the sequence is CASGDRGGSPLHF. CDR3 bases read: TGTGCCAGTGGGGACAGAGGGGGTTCACCC.